In this sample, the clone carrying this T cell receptor (beta chain) turned up once. The antigen remains unidentified. An end of the junction differs from the germline gene, which may be a read error. The CDR3 is made up of 18 amino acids. Per germline, CDR1 SGHNT and CDR2 YYREEE (reference sequence). These data are taken from a study of cytomegalovirus exposure and HLA in healthy donors. Study outcomes and limitations: Researchers left out some V segments, among them TRBV6-2 and TRBV6-3, as indistinguishable. In vitro testing confirmed three CMV-associated chains as specific for CMV antigens. Accurate HLA-A and HLA-B prediction from TCR beta sequences was reported for most subjects.

Primers: 60 Vbeta forward and 13 Jbeta reverse. The data were produced by immunoSEQ multiplex PCR, yet TCRdb's version contains in-frame clones alone and is incomplete. The sample holds 100,000 to 150,000 clones; roughly four fifths are singletons and the top ten take about 6%. Despite likely unrecorded immune exposures, the donors were nominally healthy at the time of sampling. This TCR derives from a woman aged 40-49 years in good health and CMV-seronegative. Sequenced sample: PBMCs. The chain is built from TRBV5-4 and TRBJ2-6; 14 nucleotides agree with TRBD2. For the CDR3, the DNA is TGTGCCAGCACTCAGGGACTAGCGGGAGCAGCAGGGGCCAACGGCCTGACTTTC. Its translation is CASTQGLAGAAGANGLTF.